A selection of T cell receptor beta chains follows, all from one sample in a study of PD-1 blockade in classical Hodgkin lymphoma. TCRdb keeps only in-frame clones here, not all; method: immunoSEQ multiplex PCR. Of about 27,000 clones in the sample, roughly 85% are singletons; the top ten hold 2.4%. The sample in question was CD4+ T cells from blood, obtained before the fourth cycle of nivolumab. Source of these receptors: a human donor with classical Hodgkin lymphoma. CDR3s include the opening cysteine and the closing phenylalanine or tryptophan. A D gene is named only where the DNA matches it firmly. Size is omitted from some rows. Given values are once, few, many or a class for expanded clones.

>.|TRBV19|.|TRBJ1-5
TGTGCCAGTAGTATAGTTAGAAGGGAACGGCAGCCCCAGCATTTT
CASSIVRRERQPQHF
>.|TRBV2|.|TRBJ2-3
TGTGCCAGCAGTGCTGGGGGAGCCACAGATACGCAGTATTTT
CASSAGGATDTQYF
>TRBD1|TRBV10-3|once|TRBJ2-5
TGTGCCAACTCAGGGGGTCCCCCGGGAGAGACCCAGTACTTC
CANSGGPPGETQYF
>.|TRBV6-1|.|TRBJ2-3
TGTGCCAGCAGCGATAGCCAAGGAGATACGCAGTATTTT
CASSDSQGDTQYF
>.|TRBV5-5|.|TRBJ1-3
TGTGCCAGCAGCTTGGTGGTTTACTCTGGAAACACCATATATTTT
CASSLVVYSGNTIYF
>.|TRBV7-2|.|TRBJ2-5
TGTGCCAGCAGCTTAGGGGGACGGGAGACCCAGTACTTC
CASSLGGRETQYF
>TRBD2|TRBV28|once|TRBJ2-4
TGTGCCAGCAGTTTGCCCGCCGGTCTGGGAGGGCGCATTCAGTACTTC
CASSLPAGLGGRIQYF
>.|TRBV29-1|.|TRBJ2-5
TGCAGCGCTAGGGTACAGCAAGAGACCCAGTACTTC
CSARVQQETQYF
>TRBD1|TRBV15|.|TRBJ1-2
TGTGCCACCAGCAGGTGGGACAGGAACTATGGCTACACCTTC
CATSRWDRNYGYTF
>.|TRBV7-6|.|TRBJ2-5
TGTGCCAGCAGCTCCGTCTCGCCCAGGGAACGTGCAGAGACCCAGTACTTC
CASSSVSPRERAETQYF
>TRBD1|TRBV28|.|TRBJ1-4
TGTGCCAGCAGTTCGCAAGAAAAGGGGGCTAGCAGTGAAAAACTGTTTTTT
CASSSQEKGASSEKLFF
>.|TRBV2|.|TRBJ2-1
TGTGCCAGCAGTAAAGGGGGGAATGAGCAGTTCTTC
CASSKGGNEQFF
>.|TRBV30|few|TRBJ1-3
TGTGCCTGGAAGGAAGGGAACTCTGGAAACACCATATATTTT
CAWKEGNSGNTIYF
>TRBD2|TRBV6-5|.|TRBJ2-7
TGTGCCAGCAGTTACGGGGGTAGCGGGAGGGTGGGGGAGCAGTACTTC
CASSYGGSGRVGEQYF
>.|TRBV6-1|.|TRBJ2-7
TGTGCCAGCAGAGCGCGCTCCTACGAGCAGTACTTC
CASRARSYEQYF
>.|TRBV30|.|TRBJ1-1
TGTGCCTGTAAGAACACTGAAGCTTTCTTT
CACKNTEAFF
>.|TRBV5-6|once|TRBJ2-7
TGTGCCAGCAGCATCGGGACGAGAACATACGAGCAGTACTTC
CASSIGTRTYEQYF
>.|TRBV9|.|TRBJ1-3
TGTGCCAGCAGCCCAAGGACCGCGGCTGGAAACACCATATATTTT
CASSPRTAAGNTIYF
>.|TRBV25-1|.|TRBJ2-5
TGTGCCAGCAGTGAATCGCCGGTGGAGACCCAGTACTTC
CASSESPVETQYF
>TRBD1|TRBV7-2|.|TRBJ2-5
TGTGCCAGCAGCCCCGGGACAGGGATATCAGAGACCCAGTACTTC
CASSPGTGISETQYF
>TRBD1|TRBV7-2|few|TRBJ1-2
TGTGCCAGCAGCTTAAACAGGGGGGATGGCTACACCTTC
CASSLNRGDGYTF
>TRBD1|TRBV6-5|.|TRBJ1-2
TGTGCCAGCAAGGGCGGACAGGGCTTTTATGGCTACACCTTC
CASKGGQGFYGYTF
>.|TRBV6-5|few|TRBJ2-6
TGTGCCAGCAGCGGAGGGGCCAACGTCCTGACTTTC
CASSGGANVLTF
>.|TRBV5-5|.|TRBJ2-5
TGTGCCAGCAGCACCCGGGACAACCTTTTGGAGACCCAGTACTTC
CASSTRDNLLETQYF
>.|TRBV7-9|.|TRBJ2-6
TGTGCCAGCAGCCACATAGGGGGGGTTGGGGCCAACGTCCTGACTTTC
CASSHIGGVGANVLTF
>.|TRBV5-1|.|TRBJ1-1
TGCGCCAGCAGCTTGGGGGTCGCGAGGAACACTGAAGCTTTCTTT
CASSLGVARNTEAFF
>TRBD1|TRBV7-2|once|TRBJ2-2
TGTGCCAGCAGCTTAGATCGGGGACAGGTCGGGGAGCTGTTTTTT
CASSLDRGQVGELFF
>.|TRBV11-3|.|TRBJ2-3
TGTGCCAGCAGCTTAGGCCCAGATACGCAGTATTTT
CASSLGPDTQYF
>.|TRBV7-6|.|TRBJ2-7
TGTGCTCGTTGGGTCTCCTACGAGCAGTACTTC
CARWVSYEQYF
>TRBD2|TRBV4-1|.|TRBJ2-1
TGCGCCAGCAGCCAAGTAGCGGGAACCTTCAATGAGCAGTTCTTC
CASSQVAGTFNEQFF
>.|TRBV7-2|.|TRBJ2-3
TGTGCCAGCAGCTTAGCGGAGGGGGATACGCAGTATTTT
CASSLAEGDTQYF
>.|TRBV6-5|.|TRBJ1-1
TGTGCCAGCAGTTACTCGGGCAGACTTAACACTGAAGCTTTCTTT
CASSYSGRLNTEAFF